Listed here are 32 T cell receptor beta chains from one sample, sequenced in a study of blood T cells in healthy people across ages. A second about 6 to 11 cycle PCR used barcoded and J-beta primers. TCRdb ran MiXCR on the 5' RACE reads and lists one entry per CDR3 protein. Of approximately 1.5 million distinct CDR3 sequences in the sample, 30% to 35% were seen once. The sequencing input was blood. All receptors derive from a woman aged 25 to 39 in good health.

In this sample, this clonotype turned up a few times. The V gene is TRBV7-9, the J gene TRBJ2-3, with D perhaps TRBD1 (6 bases). The V gene lost 5 bases and the J gene lost 6 bases, with 24 bases spanning the gap. The CDR3 length is 17 residues. CDR1 and CDR2 from the germline V gene are SEHNR and FQNEAQ (reference sequence). Here the CDR3 reads CASSRFRGKASYDTQYF. In nucleotides, the CDR3 is TGTGCCAGCAGCCGGTTTAGGGGGAAGGCTTCGTATGATACGCAGTATTTT.

This clonotype occurred a few times. The chain links TRBV28 to TRBJ2-5, with a tentative D call TRBD2 (6 bases). This CDR3 has 16 residues. CDR1 is MDHEN, CDR2 SYDVKM, per germline. The germline V and J ends were trimmed by 4 bases and 3 bases, with 18 bases remaining between them. The CDR3 nucleotides read TGTGCCAGCAGTTCCCTCTTAGCGGCGGGGAAAGAGACCCAGTACTTC. It codes for CASSSLLAAGKETQYF.

A few counts support this clonotype. The chain joins TRBV20-1 to TRBJ2-5, with D possibly being TRBD2 (6 bases). Looked up from germline, CDR1 is DFQATT and CDR2 is SNEGSKA (reference sequence). Deletions cut 1 base from V and 4 bases from J, with 19 bases between. This CDR3 contains 16 residues. The CDR3, as DNA: TGCAGTGCTAGAGCTAATAGCGGCAAAGGTGGAGAGACCCAGTACTTC. Its protein is CSARANSGKGGETQYF.

This chain joins TRBV20-1 and TRBJ1-2; D call uncertain. Germline CDR1 DFQATT, CDR2 SNEGSKA (reference sequence). V gave up 5 bases and J gave up 3 bases, with 7 bases separating them. CDR3 length equals 11 residues. This chain's CDR3 is CSAEEYYGYTF. CDR3 DNA: TGCAGTGCTGAGGAGTACTATGGCTACACCTTC.

V and J are TRBV10-1 and TRBJ2-7, with 8 bases fitting TRBD1. Germline V lookup: CDR1 WNHNN, CDR2 SYGVQD (reference sequence). V was pared by 4 bases and J by 2 bases, with 4 bases of the junction left unmatched. CDR3 size: 14 residues. DNA of the CDR3: TGCGCCAGCAGTGGGGGACAGGCGACCTACGAGCAGTACTTC. Encoded protein: CASSGGQATYEQYF.

The chain couples TRBV5-6 to TRBJ2-1, with 9 bases matching TRBD2. Losses at the gene ends were 4 bases for V and 7 bases for J; bases not matched to a gene: 6. This CDR3 is built from 14 residues. Germline CDR1 and CDR2: SGHDT and YYEEEE. CDR3 DNA: TGTGCCAGCAGCGGGGGGACTAGCATAAATGAGCAGTTCTTC. Translation: CASSGGTSINEQFF.

The chain links TRBV27 to TRBJ2-1; D gene unclear. The germline CDR1 and CDR2 sequences are MNHEY and SMNVEV (reference sequence). Trimming stripped 0 bases from V and 8 bases from J, with 5 bases between. This CDR3 has 12 residues. The CDR3 sequence is CASSLSVHEQFF. CDR3 DNA: TGTGCCAGCAGTTTATCCGTCCATGAGCAGTTCTTC.

This clonotype occurred a few times. This sequence joins TRBV7-3 and TRBJ2-1; 8 bases fit TRBD2. J lost 6 bases, V lost 4 bases, and 8 bases had no gene match. CDR3 length: 15 amino acids. The V gene's germline CDR1 is SGHTA and CDR2 FQGTGA. CDR3 DNA: TGTGCCAGCAGCTCTTCTAGCGGGCCTCGCAATGAGCAGTTCTTC. Translated: CASSSSSGPRNEQFF.

The chain has TRBV4-1 and TRBJ2-3; 8 bases fit TRBD2. The germline CDR1 and CDR2 sequences are MGHRA and YSYEKL. J lost 10 bases, V lost 1 base, and 13 bases had no gene match. The length of the CDR3 is 16 residues. This chain's CDR3 is CASSQANSGARIPQYF. The CDR3 nucleotides read TGCGCCAGCAGCCAAGCGAATAGCGGGGCCCGGATTCCGCAGTATTTT.

This clonotype showed up just a few times. The chain has TRBV2 and TRBJ2-5; 8 positions agree with TRBD2. Germline CDR1 is SNHLY and CDR2 is FYNNEI. The CDR3 covers 13 residues. V gave up 4 bases and J gave up 6 bases; unmatched junction bases: 4. CDR3 in DNA: TGTGCCAGCAGTGCGAGCGGGGGAAAGACCCAGTACTTC. This encodes CASSASGGKTQYF.

In this sample, this clonotype turned up a few times. J is TRBJ1-2 and V is TRBV6-4, with TRBD1 matching over 8 bases. Trimming at V came to 0 bases and at J to 8 bases, leaving 2 bases not matched to a gene. The CDR3 totals 13 residues. CDR1 and CDR2 from the germline V gene are MRHNA and SNTAGT. In DNA, the CDR3 is TGTGCCAGCAGTGACTCGAGGACAGGGGGCTACACCTTC. Translated, it gives CASSDSRTGGYTF.

This clonotype turned up a few times. The chain couples TRBV29-1 to TRBJ1-1; 8 bases map to TRBD1. CDR1 and CDR2 (germline): SQVTM, ANQGSEA. This CDR3 has 13 residues. With 4 bases clipped from V and 6 bases from J, the junction kept 7 bases outside the gene matches. CDR3 protein: CSVVVQGVSEAFF. Here the CDR3 DNA reads TGCAGCGTTGTCGTACAGGGGGTCTCTGAAGCTTTCTTT. Full variable domain (rest looked up from reference TRBV29-1 and TRBJ1-1): SAVISQKPSRDICQRGTSLTIQCQVDSQVTMMFWYRQQPGQSLTLIATANQGSEATYESGFVIDKFPISRPNLTFSTLTVSNMSPEDSSIYLCSVVVQGVSEAFFGQGTRLTVV.

This clonotype has only a few counts. The rearrangement joins TRBV30 to TRBJ2-7; TRBD2 might be the D (5 bases). V shed 2 bases and J shed 5 bases, with 13 bases lying between them. This CDR3 has 13 amino acids. Germline V gene sequence: CDR1 GTSNPN, CDR2 SVGIG (reference sequence). The CDR3 loop reads CAWSIEGFDEQYF. As DNA, the CDR3 is TGTGCCTGGAGTATAGAGGGCTTTGACGAGCAGTACTTC.

The CDR3 spells CASSPIAGSYNEQFF. CDR3 bases: TGTGCCAGCAGCCCTATCGCCGGAAGCTACAATGAGCAGTTCTTC. This chain uses TRBV7-3 with TRBJ2-1; D gene uncertain. The CDR3 consists of 15 residues. CDR1 SGHTA and CDR2 FQGTGA come from the germline V gene. V was pared by 5 bases and J by 3 bases, with 14 bases between. The full variable domain, in which reference TRBV7-3 and TRBJ2-1 provide the parts outside the CDR3, is GAGVSQTPSNKVTEKGKYVELRCDPISGHTALYWYRQSLGQGPEFLIYFQGTGAADDSGLPNDRFFAVRPEGSVSTLKIQRTERGDSAVYLCASSPIAGSYNEQFFGPGTRLTVL.

This sequence joins TRBV27 and TRBJ2-6; D may be TRBD2 (7 bases). V shed 4 bases and J shed 2 bases, with 18 bases lying between them. The CDR3 extends over 18 amino acids. Germline-derived CDR1 and CDR2 are MNHEY and SMNVEV (reference sequence). Here the CDR3 reads CASSSPIWGGPGANVLTF. For the CDR3, the DNA is TGTGCCAGCAGTTCCCCCATTTGGGGGGGCCCTGGGGCCAACGTCCTGACTTTC.

The chain uses TRBV12-3 or TRBV12-4 and TRBJ2-3, with D unresolved. V lost 9 bases to trimming and J lost 7 bases, with 20 bases between them. The CDR3 sequence is 14 residues long. The CDR3 DNA follows: TGTGCCAGTAGTATAGGGTATACGCGGAATACGCAGTATTTT. Amino acids: CASSIGYTRNTQYF.

Notes on this clonotype: Germline and junction disagree at one end, which may indicate a read error. V gene TRBV18 combines with J gene TRBJ2-1, with 9 nucleotides matching TRBD2. Germline V CDR1 and CDR2: KGHSH, LQKENI. The CDR3 contains 16 residues. This CDR3 is CASSPLAGQIYNERFF. The CDR3 DNA is TGTGCCAGCTCACCTCTAGCGGGACAAATATACAATGAGCGGTTCTTC.

This clonotype has a handful of counts. This chain links TRBV24-1 with TRBJ2-1; maybe TRBD2 (5 bases). Per germline, CDR1 KGHDR and CDR2 SFDVKD. Trimming removed 5 bases at V and 8 bases at J, with 15 bases between. The CDR3 loop spans 14 amino acids. The CDR3 region has the DNA TGTGCCACCAGTGCCGCGGGTTCGTTCCATGAGCAGTTCTTC. Protein: CATSAAGSFHEQFF.

The J gene is TRBJ2-7, the V gene TRBV13; weak D call: TRBD1 (6 bases). Germline V CDR1 and CDR2: PRHDT, FYEKMQ (reference sequence). Trimming took off 3 bases at V and 6 bases at J, with 15 bases between the two ends. This CDR3 contains 14 residues. CDR3 bases: TGTGCCAGCAGCTTGACCCGGACAGTGGGCGAGCAGTACTTC. As protein: CASSLTRTVGEQYF.

The chain combines TRBV4-1 with TRBJ2-2; D unclear. CDR1 is MGHRA and CDR2 is YSYEKL in the germline V gene. V lost 5 bases and J 0 bases, leaving 7 bases between the germline ends. The CDR3 is 14 amino acids. The CDR3 DNA is TGCGCCAGCAGCATAGTCCCGAACACCGGGGAGCTGTTTTTT. Protein sequence: CASSIVPNTGELFF.

The sample holds many counts of this clonotype. The rearrangement uses TRBV10-3 and TRBJ2-1; tentatively, D is TRBD1 or TRBD2 (5 bases each). From germline, CDR1 is ENHRY and CDR2 SYGVKD. V lost 0 bases and J lost 15, with 18 bases in between. The CDR3 covers 14 residues. CDR3 sequence (DNA): TGTGCCATCAGTGAGTCGAAGTCGGAGTGGGGGTGGTTCTTC. Translating it yields CAISESKSEWGWFF.

To note about this clonotype: A single base separates this from a much larger clone, so it may be a read error. The V gene is TRBV4-1, the J gene TRBJ2-1; D is perhaps TRBD1 or TRBD2 (5 bases each). The germline V gene has CDR1 MGHRA and CDR2 YSYEKL. This CDR3 has 16 amino acids. The CDR3 region has the DNA TGCGCCAGCAGCCACCTCGGGGCAGTCTCCTACAGTGAGCAGTTCTTC. It yields the protein CASSHLGAVSYSEQFF.

This clonotype was counted ten times or more. The chain employs TRBV27 and TRBJ1-5; no clear D. V was clipped by 5 bases and J by 6 bases, with 17 bases between them. This CDR3 has 15 residues. The V gene's germline CDR1 is MNHEY and CDR2 SMNVEV (reference sequence). This CDR3 is CASSPQPAARQPQHF. The CDR3 DNA reads as TGTGCCAGCAGTCCACAGCCAGCGGCCCGTCAGCCCCAGCATTTT.

The rearrangement links TRBV29-1 to TRBJ1-1; D not resolved. Germline lookup yields CDR1 SQVTM and CDR2 ANQGSEA. The CDR3 is 11 residues long. The CDR3 DNA follows: TGCGGTATTGGACTGAACACTGAAGCTTTCTTT. The encoded protein is CGIGLNTEAFF.

V and J are TRBV6-1 and TRBJ2-6; D is undetermined. V lost 2 bases and J lost 4, with 9 bases in between. Per germline, CDR1 MNHNS and CDR2 SASEGT. The CDR3 extends over 15 amino acids. CDR3 protein: CASSEKRLGANVLTF. The CDR3 bases are TGTGCCAGCAGTGAAAAAAGGTTAGGGGCCAACGTCCTGACTTTC.

The CDR3 DNA sequence: TGTGCCAGCAGCAAAGTGGGAAGTTGGGTCAATGTCTACGAGCAGTACTTC. It encodes CASSKVGSWVNVYEQYF. This chain joins TRBV21-1 and TRBJ2-5. The J call is uncertain, as TRBJ2-7 better fits the DNA end. TRBV21-1 is listed as a pseudogene. There are 17 residues in the CDR3.

This clonotype was found a few times. This sequence joins TRBV5-4 and TRBJ2-5; 10 bases agree with TRBD2. The germline V gene has CDR1 SGHNT and CDR2 YYREEE (reference sequence). V gave up 3 bases and J gave up 5 bases; unmatched junction bases: 4. CDR3 length equals 14 residues. The CDR3 sequence: CASSSAGGVETQYF. For the CDR3, the DNA is TGTGCCAGCAGCTCAGCGGGGGGGGTGGAGACCCAGTACTTC. Full variable domain (outside the CDR3, taken from reference TRBV5-4 and TRBJ2-5): ETGVTQSPTHLIKTRGQQVTLRCSSQSGHNTVSWYQQALGQGPQFIFQYYREEENGRGNFPPRFSGLQFPNYSSELNVNALELDDSALYLCASSSAGGVETQYFGPGTRLLVL.

This chain links TRBV28 with TRBJ2-2; 7 nucleotides align to TRBD2. The CDR3 covers 16 residues. With 0 bases clipped from V and 1 base from J, the junction kept 2 bases outside the gene matches. CDR1 and CDR2 (germline): MDHEN, SYDVKM. The DNA of the CDR3 is TGTGCCAGCAGTTTATGGGGGGGGAAGAACACCGGGGAGCTGTTTTTT. Protein sequence: CASSLWGGKNTGELFF.

Ten or more counts support this clonotype. This chain joins TRBV6-6 and TRBJ2-5, with TRBD2 matching 7 bases. Germline assignment: CDR1 MNHNY and CDR2 SVGAGI (reference sequence). This CDR3 spans 15 amino acids. J was trimmed by 4 bases and V by 6 bases; bases with no gene match: 11. The CDR3 sequence: CASSQGLAVAETQYF. CDR3 bases: TGTGCCAGCAGCCAGGGCCTAGCGGTCGCAGAGACCCAGTACTTC.

On this clonotype itself: This could be a read error, since a much larger clone is one nucleotide away. This CDR3 is CSVKGLTGAKNIQYF. CDR3 nucleotides: TGCAGTGTCAAAGGACTGACGGGGGCCAAAAACATTCAGTACTTC. The chain is built from TRBV20-1 and TRBJ2-4, with TRBD2 as a possible D gene (5 bases). CDR3 length: 15 residues. Trimming removed 7 bases from V and 1 base from J, with 17 bases in between. CDR1 is DFQATT, CDR2 SNEGSKA, per germline (reference sequence).

This clonotype was recorded many times. The chain links TRBV7-8 to TRBJ2-7, with 8 nucleotides matching TRBD1. Germline CDR1 SGHVS, CDR2 FQNEAQ. Trimming cost V 3 bases and J 4 bases; bases outside gene matches: 5. This CDR3 is 14 amino acids long. The CDR3: CASSLTGVGYEQYF. The CDR3 DNA follows: TGTGCCAGCAGCTTGACAGGGGTGGGGTACGAGCAGTACTTC.

V and J are TRBV15 and TRBJ2-7; 8 nucleotides agree with TRBD2. Trimming removed 6 bases from V and 3 bases from J; junction bases left unmatched: 4. The CDR3 length is 13 residues. Germline V gene sequence: CDR1 LNHNV, CDR2 YYDKDF (reference sequence). The CDR3 DNA reads as TGTGCCACCAGTCCGGGACTAGACTACGAGCAGTACTTC. This codes for CATSPGLDYEQYF.